Each of the 18 T cell receptor beta chains below was sequenced from the same sample in a study of T cells in narcolepsy. TCRdb's copy holds only in-frame clones and misses some; the assay was immunoSEQ multiplex PCR. Found here are about 27,000 clones, 70% to 80% of them singletons; the top ten hold 3.4%. Sequenced input: CD45RA- memory CD4+ T cells from PBMCs. These TCRs come from a human donor with narcolepsy.

The J gene is TRBJ1-4, the V gene TRBV5-6; 8 bases are a match to TRBD1. The V segment lost 6 bases and the J segment 7 bases; nucleotides outside the gene matches: 8. The V gene's germline CDR1 is SGHDT and CDR2 YYEEEE. The CDR3 is 14 residues long. This CDR3 reads CASNPTGVSEKLFF. As DNA, the CDR3 is TGTGCCAGCAACCCGACAGGGGTCAGTGAAAAACTGTTTTTT.

A single count supports this clone. The gene calls are TRBV7-2 and TRBJ1-3; 7 bases map to TRBD1. The V segment lost 5 bases and the J segment 2 bases; nucleotides outside the gene matches: 6. CDR3 length: 15 residues. Germline-derived CDR1 and CDR2 are SGHTA and FQGNSA. The CDR3 bases are TGTGCCAGCAGCCAACAGGGGATGGCTGGAAACACCATATATTTT. Encoded protein: CASSQQGMAGNTIYF.

This clone showed up just once. The rearrangement uses TRBV18 and TRBJ1-2, with D unclear. The ends were cut back, 6 bases at V and 1 base at J, with 15 bases in the middle. The CDR3 totals 15 residues. The germline gives CDR1 KGHSH, CDR2 LQKENI. The CDR3 here is CASSRLDGLNYGYTF. DNA for the CDR3: TGTGCCAGCTCCCGACTGGACGGACTTAACTATGGCTACACCTTC.

This rearrangement joins TRBV7-9 to TRBJ2-5, with TRBD2 matching 8 bases. The CDR3 has 14 residues. The germline gives CDR1 SEHNR, CDR2 FQNEAQ (reference sequence). The J segment lost 5 bases and the V segment lost 5 bases, leaving 7 bases of the junction unmatched. CDR3 region: CASSRGLAWETQYF. As DNA, the CDR3 is TGTGCCAGCAGCCGTGGACTAGCCTGGGAGACCCAGTACTTC.

The chain employs TRBV11-2 and TRBJ1-4, with 8 bases fitting TRBD1. Germline V gene data show CDR1 as SGHAT and CDR2 as FQNNGV. The V and J ends lost 5 bases and 7 bases, in that order; junction bases with no gene match: 12. CDR3 length equals 16 residues. The CDR3 nucleotides are TGTGCCAGCAGCCAGGTCGCAGGGGGCTCGGGTGAAAAACTGTTTTTT. The encoded protein is CASSQVAGGSGEKLFF.

J is TRBJ2-3 and V is TRBV4-2; TRBD2 aligns across 12 bases. Trimming cost V 4 bases and J 2 bases; bases outside gene matches: 10. The CDR3 contains 18 residues. The germline CDR1 and CDR2 sequences are LGHNA and YNFKEQ. This CDR3 reads CASSPTLAGGQDTDTQYF. The CDR3 nucleotides read TGTGCCAGCAGCCCTACTCTAGCGGGGGGGCAAGACACAGATACGCAGTATTTT.

The chain combines TRBV27 with TRBJ2-7; 12 positions match TRBD2. The V and J ends lost 6 bases and 7 bases, in that order; junction bases with no gene match: 7. Germline V gene lookup returns CDR1 MNHEY and CDR2 SMNVEV (reference sequence). This CDR3 region has 14 residues. CDR3 in amino acids: CASRQTSGGGEQYF. The CDR3 DNA follows: TGTGCCAGCAGACAGACTAGCGGGGGTGGTGAGCAGTACTTC.

This clone appeared a single time. The gene calls are TRBV19 and TRBJ1-1; the match to TRBD1 covers 8 bases. Germline lookup yields CDR1 LNHDA and CDR2 SQIVND (reference sequence). The CDR3 sequence is 14 residues long. V shed 6 bases, J shed 1 base, and the junction held 4 bases outside the gene matches. For the CDR3, the DNA is TGTGCCAGTAGCCTCAGGGGGCCGAACACTGAAGCTTTCTTT. This gives the protein CASSLRGPNTEAFF.

V is TRBV7-2 and J is TRBJ2-5; D might be TRBD1 or TRBD2, each matching 5 bases. The V and J ends lost 5 bases and 4 bases respectively, with 17 bases between them. The germline V gene encodes CDR1 SGHTA and CDR2 FQGNSA. The CDR3 length is 15 residues. CDR3 residues: CASSRGQSGTETQYF. The CDR3 DNA reads as TGTGCCAGCAGCAGAGGCCAGTCAGGGACAGAGACCCAGTACTTC.

The rearrangement joins TRBV4-1 to TRBJ2-5; 7 bases map to TRBD1. From germline, CDR1 is MGHRA and CDR2 YSYEKL. The CDR3 has 13 amino acids. V gave up 3 bases and J gave up 2 bases; unmatched junction bases: 0. CDR3 amino acids: CASSHRGQETQYF. DNA of the CDR3: TGCGCCAGCAGCCACAGGGGGCAAGAGACCCAGTACTTC.

The chain uses TRBV5-1 and TRBJ1-2; the match to TRBD1 covers 11 bases. This CDR3 has 16 amino acids. V trimming: 2 bases; J trimming: 7 bases; junction bases outside the gene matches: 10. CDR1 SGHRS and CDR2 YFSETQ come from the germline V gene. The CDR3 nucleotides are TGCGCCAGCAGCTTTAGATTAGGACAGGGGGCAAGTGGCTACACCTTC. Translation: CASSFRLGQGASGYTF.

V usage is TRBV6-6 and J usage is TRBJ1-2, with D perhaps TRBD1 (5 bases). Germline CDR1 reads MNHNY; CDR2 reads SVGAGI (reference sequence). The CDR3 runs 14 residues. The V and J ends lost 4 bases and 3 bases respectively, with 12 bases between them. The CDR3 loop reads CASSLGGVDYGYTF. The CDR3 DNA reads as TGTGCCAGCAGTTTGGGAGGGGTGGACTATGGCTACACCTTC.

J is TRBJ2-5 and V is TRBV5-1; a possible D gene is TRBD2 (6 bases). The V and J ends lost 4 bases and 5 bases respectively, with 15 bases between them. This CDR3 has 14 residues. Germline CDR1 SGHRS, CDR2 YFSETQ. The chain's CDR3 is CASSGSTGVETQYF. The CDR3 bases are TGCGCCAGCAGCGGGAGTACGGGGGTCGAGACCCAGTACTTC.

This clone turned up a few times. The chain couples TRBV4-2 to TRBJ1-4; tentatively, D is TRBD1 (5 bases). V gave up 2 bases and J gave up 8 bases, with 18 bases separating them. This CDR3 contains 16 residues. Germline CDR1 LGHNA, CDR2 YNFKEQ. In DNA, the CDR3 is TGTGCCAGCAGCCAACCCTCGGGGGGATGGAAAGAAAAACTGTTTTTT. Encoded protein: CASSQPSGGWKEKLFF.

The genes are TRBV2 and TRBJ1-1, with D perhaps matching TRBD1 (5 bases). Trimming took 3 bases from V and 0 from J, leaving 14 bases between them. Germline values: CDR1 SNHLY, CDR2 FYNNEI. The CDR3 spans 16 residues. CDR3: CASSDLRSGLNTEAFF. The CDR3 DNA follows: TGTGCCAGCAGTGACCTGAGGTCAGGGCTGAACACTGAAGCTTTCTTT.

This rearrangement joins TRBV7-2 to TRBJ2-3; perhaps TRBD1 as D (6 bases). With 1 base removed from V and 6 bases from J, the gap between germline ends came to 14 bases. CDR3 length: 15 residues. CDR1 is SGHTA, CDR2 FQGNSA, per germline. CDR3 nucleotide sequence: TGTGCCAGCAGCTTAGAGAGGGGGAGTACCGATACGCAGTATTTT. Translating gives CASSLERGSTDTQYF.

This clone was picked up a small number of times. The chain is built from TRBV2 and TRBJ1-5; 7 bases map to TRBD1. From germline, CDR1 is SNHLY and CDR2 FYNNEI. V dropped 6 bases and J dropped 7; count of bases not matched to a gene: 9. This CDR3 contains 14 residues. CDR3 loop: CASRGLGGLQPQHF. CDR3 DNA sequence: TGTGCCAGCAGGGGGTTAGGGGGCCTCCAGCCCCAGCATTTT. Full variable domain (remainder filled in from reference TRBV2 and TRBJ1-5): EPEVTQTPSHQVTQMGQEVILRCVPISNHLYFYWYRQILGQKVEFLVSFYNNEISEKSEIFDDQFSVERPDGSNFTLKIRSTKLEDSAMYFCASRGLGGLQPQHFGDGTRLSIL.

This chain connects TRBV2 to TRBJ1-4; tentative D call: TRBD1 (5 bases). The V end lost 6 bases, the J end lost 2 bases, and 13 bases lay between the germline ends. This CDR3 spans 15 amino acids. The V gene's germline CDR1 is SNHLY and CDR2 FYNNEI. As DNA, the CDR3 is TGTGCCAGCAGCAAAGAGGGGACGACTAATGAAAAACTGTTTTTT. Translation gives CASSKEGTTNEKLFF.